Described below is a single TCR beta chain sequence and its context. This sample stems from a study of CD8 T cells in Susac syndrome. RNA in amounts of about 0.5 to 1 ug was reverse transcribed with random hexamers. In TCRdb, the immunoSEQ multiplex PCR reads were re-called with MiXCR into one record per CDR3 protein. The data show 120,000 to 150,000 distinct CDR3 sequences, around 95% seen once. The sample taken for sequencing was CD4+ T cells from PBMCs. This clonotype was sampled from a human donor with multiple sclerosis.

DNA for the CDR3: TGTGCCAGCAGTTCGACGGCGGGTCTCGGCGGCTACACCTTC. This codes for CASSSTAGLGGYTF. The genes are TRBV28 and TRBJ1-2, with D hard to call. The CDR3 totals 14 residues. Germline-derived CDR1 and CDR2 are MDHEN and SYDVKM. Between the trimmed V and J ends, which lost 4 bases and 8 bases, there was a span of 17 bases.